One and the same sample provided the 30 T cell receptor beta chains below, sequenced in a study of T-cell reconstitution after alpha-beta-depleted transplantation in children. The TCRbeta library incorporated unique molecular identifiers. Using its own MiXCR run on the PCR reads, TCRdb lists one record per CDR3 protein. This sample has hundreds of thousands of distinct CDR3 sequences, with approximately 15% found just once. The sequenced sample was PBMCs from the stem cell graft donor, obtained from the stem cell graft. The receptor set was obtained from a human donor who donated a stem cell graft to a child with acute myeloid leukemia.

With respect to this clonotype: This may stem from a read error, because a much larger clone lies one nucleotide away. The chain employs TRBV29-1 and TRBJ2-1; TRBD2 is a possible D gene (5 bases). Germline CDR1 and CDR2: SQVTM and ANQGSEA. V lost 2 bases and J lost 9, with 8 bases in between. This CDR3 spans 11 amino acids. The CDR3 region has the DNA TGCAGCGTTGAATTAGGAGGTGAGCAGTTCTTC. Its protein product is CSVELGGEQFF.

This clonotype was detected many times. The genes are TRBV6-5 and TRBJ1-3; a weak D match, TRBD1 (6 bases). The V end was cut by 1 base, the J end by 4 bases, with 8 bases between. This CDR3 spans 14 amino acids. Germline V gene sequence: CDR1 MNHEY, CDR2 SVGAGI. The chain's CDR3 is CASSYWGTGNTIYF. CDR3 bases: TGTGCCAGCAGTTACTGGGGGACAGGAAACACCATATATTTT.

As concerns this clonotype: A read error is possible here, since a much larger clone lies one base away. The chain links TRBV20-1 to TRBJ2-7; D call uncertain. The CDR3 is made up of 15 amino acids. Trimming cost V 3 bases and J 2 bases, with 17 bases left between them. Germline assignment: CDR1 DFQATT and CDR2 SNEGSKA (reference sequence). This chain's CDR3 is CSASPGPRTTYEQYF. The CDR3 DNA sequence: TGCAGTGCTAGCCCTGGGCCGCGTACAACCTACGAGCAGTACTTC.

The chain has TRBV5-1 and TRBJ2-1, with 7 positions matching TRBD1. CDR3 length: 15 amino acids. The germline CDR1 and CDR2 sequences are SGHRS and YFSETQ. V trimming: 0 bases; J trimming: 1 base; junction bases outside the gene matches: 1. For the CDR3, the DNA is TGCGCCAGCAGCTTGGAGGGACAGTCCTACAATGAGCAGTTCTTC. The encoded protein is CASSLEGQSYNEQFF.

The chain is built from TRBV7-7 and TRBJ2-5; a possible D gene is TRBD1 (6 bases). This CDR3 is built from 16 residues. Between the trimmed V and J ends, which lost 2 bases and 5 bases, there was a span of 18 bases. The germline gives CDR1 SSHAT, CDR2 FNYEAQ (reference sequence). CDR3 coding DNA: TGTGCCAGCAGCTTAAGGGACACCCTTCAAGGGGAGACCCAGTACTTC. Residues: CASSLRDTLQGETQYF.

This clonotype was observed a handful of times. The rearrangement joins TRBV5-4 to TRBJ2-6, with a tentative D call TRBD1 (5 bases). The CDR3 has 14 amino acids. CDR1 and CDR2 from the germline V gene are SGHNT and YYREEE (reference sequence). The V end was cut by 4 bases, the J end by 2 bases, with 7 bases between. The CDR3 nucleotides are TGTGCCAGCAGCGACAGTACTGGGGCCAACGTCCTGACTTTC. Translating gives CASSDSTGANVLTF.

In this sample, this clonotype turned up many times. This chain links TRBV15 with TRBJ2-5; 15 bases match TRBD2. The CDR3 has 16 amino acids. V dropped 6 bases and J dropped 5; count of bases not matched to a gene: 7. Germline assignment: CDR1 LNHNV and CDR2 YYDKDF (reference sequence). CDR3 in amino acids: CATRGLAGGGSETQYF. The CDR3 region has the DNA TGTGCCACCAGGGGACTAGCGGGGGGAGGGTCGGAGACCCAGTACTTC. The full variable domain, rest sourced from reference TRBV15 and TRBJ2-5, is DAMVIQNPRYQVTQFGKPVTLSCSQTLNHNVMYWYQQKSSQAPKLLFHYYDKDFNNEADTPDNFQSRRPNTSFCFLDIRSPGLGDTAMYLCATRGLAGGGSETQYFGPGTRLLVL.

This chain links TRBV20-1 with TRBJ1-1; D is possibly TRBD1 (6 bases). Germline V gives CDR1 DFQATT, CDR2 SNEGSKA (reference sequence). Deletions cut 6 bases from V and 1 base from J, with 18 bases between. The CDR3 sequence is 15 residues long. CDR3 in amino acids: CSAQPGGLGNTEAFF. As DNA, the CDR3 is TGCAGTGCACAACCGGGGGGGCTAGGGAACACTGAAGCTTTCTTT.

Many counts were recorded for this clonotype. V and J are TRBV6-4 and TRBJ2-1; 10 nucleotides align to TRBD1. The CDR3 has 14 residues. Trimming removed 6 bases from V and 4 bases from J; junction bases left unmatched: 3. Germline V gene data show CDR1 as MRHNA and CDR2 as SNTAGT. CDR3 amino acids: CASSGTGEYNEQFF. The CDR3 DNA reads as TGTGCCAGCAGCGGGACAGGGGAGTACAATGAGCAGTTCTTC.

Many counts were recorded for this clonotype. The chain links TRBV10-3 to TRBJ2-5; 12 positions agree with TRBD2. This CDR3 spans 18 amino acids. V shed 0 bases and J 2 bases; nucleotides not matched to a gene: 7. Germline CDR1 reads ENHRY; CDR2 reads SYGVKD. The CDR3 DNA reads TGTGCCATCAGTGAGTCGCAACTAGCGGGGGGTCGACAAGAGACCCAGTACTTC. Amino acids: CAISESQLAGGRQETQYF.

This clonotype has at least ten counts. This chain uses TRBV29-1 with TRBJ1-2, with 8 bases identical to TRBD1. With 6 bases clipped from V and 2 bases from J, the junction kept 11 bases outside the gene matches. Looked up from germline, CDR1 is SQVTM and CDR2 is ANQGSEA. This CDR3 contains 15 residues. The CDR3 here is CSVLKAGGENYGYTF. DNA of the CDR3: TGCAGCGTCCTAAAGGCAGGGGGCGAGAACTATGGCTACACCTTC. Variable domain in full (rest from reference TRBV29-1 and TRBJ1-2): SAVISQKPSRDICQRGTSLTIQCQVDSQVTMMFWYRQQPGQSLTLIATANQGSEATYESGFVIDKFPISRPNLTFSTLTVSNMSPEDSSIYLCSVLKAGGENYGYTFGSGTRLTVV.

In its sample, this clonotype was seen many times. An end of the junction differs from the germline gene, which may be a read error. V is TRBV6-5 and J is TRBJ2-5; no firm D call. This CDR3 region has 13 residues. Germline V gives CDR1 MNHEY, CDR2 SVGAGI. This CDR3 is CASRYSGVMPQYF. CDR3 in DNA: TGTGCCAGCAGGTACTCGGGTGTTATGCCCCAGTACTTC.

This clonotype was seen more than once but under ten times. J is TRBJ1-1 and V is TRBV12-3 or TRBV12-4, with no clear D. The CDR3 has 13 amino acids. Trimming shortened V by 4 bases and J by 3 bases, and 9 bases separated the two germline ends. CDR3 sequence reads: CASSSDGYTEAFF. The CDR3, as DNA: TGTGCCAGCAGTTCCGACGGTTACACTGAAGCTTTCTTT.

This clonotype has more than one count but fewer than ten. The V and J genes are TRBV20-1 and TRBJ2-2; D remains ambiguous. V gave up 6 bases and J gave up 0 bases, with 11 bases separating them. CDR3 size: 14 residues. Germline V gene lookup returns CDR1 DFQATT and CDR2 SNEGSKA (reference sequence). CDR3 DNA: TGCAGTGCCATCGACTCCCCGAACACCGGGGAGCTGTTTTTT. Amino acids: CSAIDSPNTGELFF.

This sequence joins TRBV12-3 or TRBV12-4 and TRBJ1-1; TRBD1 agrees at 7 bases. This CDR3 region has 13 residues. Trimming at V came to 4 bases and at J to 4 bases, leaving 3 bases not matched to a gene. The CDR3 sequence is CASSWAGGTEAFF. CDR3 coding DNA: TGTGCCAGCAGTTGGGCAGGGGGCACTGAAGCTTTCTTT.

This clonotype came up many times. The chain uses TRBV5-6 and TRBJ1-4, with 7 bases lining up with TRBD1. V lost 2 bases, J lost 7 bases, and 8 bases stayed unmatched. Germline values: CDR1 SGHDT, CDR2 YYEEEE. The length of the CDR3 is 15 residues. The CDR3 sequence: CASSFGTAGGEKLFF. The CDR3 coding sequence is TGTGCCAGCAGCTTCGGGACAGCCGGGGGTGAAAAACTGTTTTTT.

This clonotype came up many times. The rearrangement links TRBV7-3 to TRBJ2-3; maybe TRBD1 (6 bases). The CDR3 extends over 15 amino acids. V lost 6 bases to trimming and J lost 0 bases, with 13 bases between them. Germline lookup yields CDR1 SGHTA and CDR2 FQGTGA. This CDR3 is CASSPQGPSTDTQYF. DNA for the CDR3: TGTGCCAGCAGTCCACAGGGACCTAGCACAGATACGCAGTATTTT.

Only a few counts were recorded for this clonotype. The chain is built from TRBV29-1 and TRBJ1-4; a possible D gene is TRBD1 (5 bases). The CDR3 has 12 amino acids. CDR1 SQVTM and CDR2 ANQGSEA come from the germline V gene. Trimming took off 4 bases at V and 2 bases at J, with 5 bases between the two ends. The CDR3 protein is CSVAGTNEKLFF. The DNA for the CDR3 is TGCAGCGTTGCAGGGACTAATGAAAAACTGTTTTTT.

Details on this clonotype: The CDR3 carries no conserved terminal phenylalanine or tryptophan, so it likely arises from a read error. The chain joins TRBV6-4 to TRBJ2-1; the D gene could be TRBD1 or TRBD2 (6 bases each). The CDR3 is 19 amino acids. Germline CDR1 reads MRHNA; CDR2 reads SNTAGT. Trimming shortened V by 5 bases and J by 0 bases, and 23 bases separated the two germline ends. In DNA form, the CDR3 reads TGTGCCAGCAGTCGTCTCGAGGGGGGCGACTTACTCTCCTACAATGAGCAGTTCCTC. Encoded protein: CASSRLEGGDLLSYNEQFL.

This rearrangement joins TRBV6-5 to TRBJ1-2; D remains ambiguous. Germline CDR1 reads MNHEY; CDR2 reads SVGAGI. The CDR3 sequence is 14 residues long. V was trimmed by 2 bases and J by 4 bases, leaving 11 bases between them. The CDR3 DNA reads TGTGCCAGCAGTTACCAGCCAGATAGCTATGGCTACACCTTC. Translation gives CASSYQPDSYGYTF.

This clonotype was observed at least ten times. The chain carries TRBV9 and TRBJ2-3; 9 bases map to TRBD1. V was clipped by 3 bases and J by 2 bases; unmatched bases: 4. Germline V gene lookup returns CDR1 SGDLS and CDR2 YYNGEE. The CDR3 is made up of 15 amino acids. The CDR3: CASSDTGGVTDTQYF. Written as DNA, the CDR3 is TGTGCCAGCAGCGACACAGGGGGCGTCACAGATACGCAGTATTTT. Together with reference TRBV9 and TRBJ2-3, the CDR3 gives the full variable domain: DSGVTQTPKHLITATGQRVTLRCSPRSGDLSVYWYQQSLDQGLQFLIQYYNGEERAKGNILERFSAQQFPDLHSELNLSSLELGDSALYFCASSDTGGVTDTQYFGPGTRLTVL.

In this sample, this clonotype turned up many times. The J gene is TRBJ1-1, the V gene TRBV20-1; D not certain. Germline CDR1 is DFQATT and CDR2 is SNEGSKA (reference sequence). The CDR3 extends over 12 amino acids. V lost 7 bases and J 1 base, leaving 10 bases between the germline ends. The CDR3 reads CSVPDGNTEAFF. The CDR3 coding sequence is TGCAGTGTTCCGGACGGGAACACTGAAGCTTTCTTT.

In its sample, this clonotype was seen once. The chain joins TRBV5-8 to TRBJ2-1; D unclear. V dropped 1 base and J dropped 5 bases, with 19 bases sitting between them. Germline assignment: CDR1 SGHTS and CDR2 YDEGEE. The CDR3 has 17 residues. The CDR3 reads CASSLRVGILVDNEQFF. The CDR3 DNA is TGTGCCAGCAGCTTGAGGGTAGGCATATTGGTCGACAATGAGCAGTTCTTC. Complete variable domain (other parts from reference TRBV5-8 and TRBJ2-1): EAGVTQSPTHLIKTRGQQATLRCSPISGHTSVYWYQQALGLGLQFLLWYDEGEERNRGNFPPRFSGRQFPNYSSELNVNALELEDSALYLCASSLRVGILVDNEQFFGPGTRLTVL.

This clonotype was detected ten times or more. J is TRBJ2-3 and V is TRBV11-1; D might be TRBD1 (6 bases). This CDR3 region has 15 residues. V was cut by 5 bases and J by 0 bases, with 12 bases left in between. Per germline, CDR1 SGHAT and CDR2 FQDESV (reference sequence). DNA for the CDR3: TGTGCCAGCAGCAGGGGACAACCTAGCACAGATACGCAGTATTTT. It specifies CASSRGQPSTDTQYF.

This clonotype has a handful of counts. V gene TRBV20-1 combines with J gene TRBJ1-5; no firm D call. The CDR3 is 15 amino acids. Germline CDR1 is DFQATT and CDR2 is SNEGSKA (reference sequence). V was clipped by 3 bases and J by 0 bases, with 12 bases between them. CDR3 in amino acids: CSASATEYSNQPQHF. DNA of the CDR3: TGCAGTGCTAGTGCTACGGAGTATAGCAATCAGCCCCAGCATTTT.

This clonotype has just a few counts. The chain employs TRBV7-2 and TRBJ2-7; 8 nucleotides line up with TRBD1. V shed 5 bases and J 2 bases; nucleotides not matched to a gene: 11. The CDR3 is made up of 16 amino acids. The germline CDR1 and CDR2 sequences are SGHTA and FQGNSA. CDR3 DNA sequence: TGTGCCAGCAGCCCGGTAGCAGGGGGCCGGGCCTACGAGCAGTACTTC. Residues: CASSPVAGGRAYEQYF. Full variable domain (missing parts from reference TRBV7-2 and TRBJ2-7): GAGVSQSPSNKVTEKGKDVELRCDPISGHTALYWYRQSLGQGLEFLIYFQGNSAPDKSGLPSDRFSAERTGGSVSTLTIQRTQQEDSAVYLCASSPVAGGRAYEQYFGPGTRLTVT.

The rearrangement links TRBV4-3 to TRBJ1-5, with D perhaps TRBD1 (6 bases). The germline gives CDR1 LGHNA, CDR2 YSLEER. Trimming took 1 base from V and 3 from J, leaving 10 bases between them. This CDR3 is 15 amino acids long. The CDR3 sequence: CASSQGDKANQPQHF. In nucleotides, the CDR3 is TGCGCCAGCAGCCAAGGGGACAAGGCCAATCAGCCCCAGCATTTT.

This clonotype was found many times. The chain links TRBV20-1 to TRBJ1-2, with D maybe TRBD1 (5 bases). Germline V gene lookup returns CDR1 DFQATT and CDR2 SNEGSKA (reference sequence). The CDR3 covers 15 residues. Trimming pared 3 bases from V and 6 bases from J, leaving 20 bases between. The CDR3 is CSARGETAGLDGYTF. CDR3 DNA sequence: TGCAGTGCTAGGGGGGAGACAGCTGGGCTAGATGGCTACACCTTC.

CDR3 in amino acids: CSARDLGLAGGGETQYF. In DNA form, the CDR3 reads TGCAGTGCTAGAGATCTGGGACTAGCGGGGGGAGGAGAGACCCAGTACTTC. The V gene is TRBV20-1, the J gene TRBJ2-5; 15 bases agree with TRBD2. Germline lookup yields CDR1 DFQATT and CDR2 SNEGSKA (reference sequence). The CDR3 spans 17 residues. The V and J ends lost 0 bases and 4 bases, in that order; junction bases with no gene match: 6.

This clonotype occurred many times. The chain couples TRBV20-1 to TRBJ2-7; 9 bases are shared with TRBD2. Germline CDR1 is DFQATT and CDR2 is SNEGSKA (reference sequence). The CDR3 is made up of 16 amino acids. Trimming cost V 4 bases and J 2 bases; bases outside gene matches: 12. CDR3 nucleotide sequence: TGCAGTGCTAAGTCCCTAAGACTAGCGGATACCTACGAGCAGTACTTC. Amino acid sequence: CSAKSLRLADTYEQYF.